A single sample gave rise to the 12 T cell receptor beta chains below, sequenced in a study of T cell changes during pregnancy in multiple sclerosis. Method: immunoSEQ multiplex PCR; TCRdb's copy keeps in-frame clones and lacks some. The sample shows some 87,000 clones, around 90% of them seen only once. This specimen consisted of CD4+ T cells from peripheral blood mononuclear cells, obtained before pregnancy. These receptors originate from a female donor with multiple sclerosis, enrolled in a pregnancy study.

This clone was observed a handful of times. The rearrangement uses TRBV19 and TRBJ1-1; TRBD1 aligns across 8 bases. V shed 5 bases, J shed 5 bases, and the junction held 7 bases outside the gene matches. CDR3 length: 14 amino acids. Germline loops: CDR1 LNHDA, CDR2 SQIVND (reference sequence). The CDR3 region has the DNA TGTGCCAGTAGTTTTGACAGGGGTGGAACTGAAGCTTTCTTT. The encoded protein is CASSFDRGGTEAFF. Full variable domain (rest looked up from reference TRBV19 and TRBJ1-1): DGGITQSPKYLFRKEGQNVTLSCEQNLNHDAMYWYRQDPGQGLRLIYYSQIVNDFQKGDIAEGYSVSREKKESFPLTVTSAQKNPTAFYLCASSFDRGGTEAFFGQGTRLTVV.

The gene calls are TRBV2 and TRBJ2-5; D is possibly TRBD1 (5 bases). The CDR3 sequence is 14 residues long. Germline V CDR1 and CDR2: SNHLY, FYNNEI. Deletions cut 5 bases from V and 2 bases from J, with 12 bases between. The CDR3 DNA follows: TGTGCCAGCAGTCCAAGACAGCTTCAAGAGACCCAGTACTTC. Translation: CASSPRQLQETQYF.

The chain has TRBV18 and TRBJ1-4; no firm D call. The germline CDR1 and CDR2 sequences are KGHSH and LQKENI. The CDR3 spans 13 residues. V lost 1 base, J lost 3 bases, and 3 bases lay in between. CDR3 sequence (DNA): TGTGCCAGCTCACCACTATCTAATGAAAAACTGTTTTTT. Its translation is CASSPLSNEKLFF.

V gene TRBV7-8 combines with J gene TRBJ2-5, with TRBD2 as a possible D gene (6 bases). CDR3 length: 16 amino acids. CDR1 is SGHVS, CDR2 FQNEAQ, per germline. Trimming took 5 bases from V and 5 from J, leaving 21 bases between them. CDR3 coding DNA: TGTGCCAGCAGCCAATCGACTAGACTGCTGATGGAGACCCAGTACTTC. It encodes CASSQSTRLLMETQYF.

This chain links TRBV28 with TRBJ2-1; TRBD2 aligns across 11 bases. Germline-derived CDR1 and CDR2 are MDHEN and SYDVKM. CDR3 length: 16 residues. With V trimmed by 6 bases and J by 7 bases, 11 bases remained unmatched. This CDR3 reads CASSALAGGPRNEQFF. The CDR3 nucleotides read TGTGCCAGCAGCGCCTTAGCGGGAGGGCCGAGAAATGAGCAGTTCTTC.

The chain links TRBV19 to TRBJ2-7, with D perhaps matching TRBD2 (6 bases). This CDR3 has 15 amino acids. V gave up 3 bases and J gave up 0 bases, with 12 bases separating them. Germline-derived CDR1 and CDR2 are LNHDA and SQIVND (reference sequence). CDR3 loop: CASSIGGEGSYEQYF. The CDR3 DNA is TGTGCCAGTAGTATCGGAGGGGAAGGCTCCTACGAGCAGTACTTC.

This chain uses TRBV6-5 with TRBJ2-1; D is perhaps TRBD2 (5 bases). From germline, CDR1 is MNHEY and CDR2 SVGAGI. The V and J ends lost 2 bases and 8 bases respectively, with 16 bases between them. This CDR3 region has 15 residues. The CDR3 region is CASSYGELVGDEQFF. Here the CDR3 DNA reads TGTGCCAGCAGTTACGGGGAACTAGTGGGCGATGAGCAGTTCTTC.

Details on this clone: In the same sample, other DNA sequences code for this CDR3. This chain links TRBV2 with TRBJ1-5; D may be TRBD1 (5 bases). The V end was cut by 9 bases, the J end by 1 base, with 10 bases between. CDR3 length: 13 amino acids. Germline V gene sequence: CDR1 SNHLY, CDR2 FYNNEI. The CDR3 sequence: CASRSGSNQPQHF. The CDR3 DNA reads TGTGCCAGTCGATCAGGGAGCAATCAGCCCCAGCATTTT.

The chain joins TRBV21-1 to TRBJ2-7; the table calls TRBD1, which could not be checked here. TRBV21-1 is labeled a pseudogene. The CDR3 is 18 residues long. The CDR3 loop is CASSKVDPRDRGSYEQYF. CDR3 in DNA: TGTGCCAGCAGCAAAGTTGACCCCCGGGACAGGGGAAGCTACGAGCAGTACTTC.

The genes are TRBV11-1 and TRBJ2-1, with D perhaps matching TRBD2 (7 bases). CDR1 and CDR2 from the germline V gene are SGHAT and FQDESV (reference sequence). Trimming removed 1 base from V and 8 bases from J, with 15 bases in between. CDR3 size: 15 residues. The CDR3 nucleotides are TGTGCCAGCAGCTTAGTGGGAGGGGGATGGGATGAGCAGTTCTTC. This sequence encodes CASSLVGGGWDEQFF.

The gene calls are TRBV6-5 and TRBJ2-2; TRBD1 matches 7 bases. Germline CDR1 is MNHEY and CDR2 is SVGAGI. The junction had 7 bases not matched to a gene; V was cut back by 8 bases and J by 4 bases. The CDR3 spans 14 residues. CDR3 region: CASGQDRATGELFF. The CDR3 DNA reads as TGTGCCAGCGGCCAAGACAGGGCCACCGGGGAGCTGTTTTTT.

The J gene is TRBJ2-1, the V gene TRBV9, with 8 bases that match TRBD2. Germline V gives CDR1 SGDLS, CDR2 YYNGEE. The CDR3 runs to 15 residues. V was clipped by 0 bases and J by 4 bases; unmatched bases: 3. This CDR3 reads CASSVDLAGYNEQFF. The CDR3 DNA is TGTGCCAGCAGCGTAGATTTAGCGGGGTACAATGAGCAGTTCTTC. The full variable domain, with the rest looked up from reference TRBV9 and TRBJ2-1, is DSGVTQTPKHLITATGQRVTLRCSPRSGDLSVYWYQQSLDQGLQFLIQYYNGEERAKGNILERFSAQQFPDLHSELNLSSLELGDSALYFCASSVDLAGYNEQFFGPGTRLTVL.